This T cell receptor (beta chain) was identified during a study of blood T cell repertoires in COVID-19 (dated by TCRdb to the early 2020s). For the wider study: Samples from collaborators originated in the United States, Italy and Spain and spanned both the acute and convalescent phases of COVID-19. Subjects who had been exposed to COVID-19, were actively infected with it, or had recovered from it provided the deeply sampled blood TCRbeta repertoires that made up the dataset. A freely available public database, intended as a resource for researchers studying the immune response to SARS-CoV-2, is where the repertoires were released. The material from the prospective study consisted of cDNA or gDNA derived from T cells, B-cell-depleted T cells, or PBMCs. The samples were drawn from two sources: the first 160 participants of the ongoing ImmuneRACE study, and 1,000 to 1,500 subjects contributed by 6 global collaborators. Where available, HLA class I and class II types were taken from metadata supplied by the sample provider and were not determined by assay-based typing. The sample metadata nearly always contained a de-identified subject ID, COVID-19 status, age in years and sex. Points the paper makes about the study in general: The amount of clinical and demographic metadata varied by source and participant and was provided uncurated.

TCRbeta CDR3 regions were amplified from genomic DNA using the immunoSEQ Assay, a bias-controlled multiplex PCR. For the original study's pipeline: The number of nucleated cells in each sample was estimated from the amplification of reference gene primers within the assay. Sequence reads were collapsed and filtered to measure the absolute abundance of every unique TCRbeta CDR3 rearrangement. For each sample, productive Simpson clonality was calculated by taking the square root of Simpson's diversity index across productive rearrangements. In its TCRdb copy, this immuneACCESS table keeps in-frame sequences only and misses some clones. Where compared with another copy, unresolved V genes explain less than half of these, and the others have no known cause. V, J and clone size derive from that table, while D and trimming were established from the DNA sequence. The sample table contains approximately 260,000 clones; only one count was recorded for 75% to 90% of them. The ten largest account for about 6.9% of the sample.

Worth noting for this clone: It has no known antigen specificity. Base quality data are lacking; no much larger clone is found one base away.

In the prospective study, participants were roughly 18 to 89 years old, resided in about two dozen geographic areas of the United States, and were enrolled through a virtual design. Cohort assignment in the prospective study relied on participant-reported clinical history from a screening survey and a study questionnaire. Mobile phlebotomists in the prospective study collected whole blood, serum and a nasopharyngeal or oropharyngeal swab from every participant. Participants in the prospective study had the option to provide additional blood draws and questionnaires over a roughly two-month period. Before DNA extraction, blood samples from the prospective study were shipped at room temperature or frozen. CDR1 and CDR2, looked up from the germline V gene (reference sequence), are MNHEY and SMNVEV. From cysteine to phenylalanine, the CDR3 is 19 amino acids long. The kept DNA is CDR3 alone, 57 bases in frame from the first base. The germline V end is reduced by 2 bases and the J end by 0 bases; junction bases left unmatched: 10.

The sample taken for sequencing was PBMCs or T cells enriched from blood (not recorded which). This chain is built from TRBV27 and TRBJ2-3, with 11 bases in between that match TRBD2. The receptor was isolated from a woman aged 25 to 39 with acute COVID-19. The CDR3 corresponds to CASSLGVGLAGGSTDTQYF. The nucleotide sequence is TGTGCCAGCAGTTTAGGGGTGGGGCTAGCGGGAGGTAGCACAGATACGCAGTATTTT.